The sequence of this TCR beta chain was determined in a study of PD-1 blockade in classical Hodgkin lymphoma. General study points: Patients with a complete response exhibited baseline diversity comparable to newly diagnosed patients.

On this clone itself: What it recognizes is unknown.

All patients experienced relapse after autologous stem cell transplantation, and brentuximab vedotin exposure was variable. Reported best responses ranged across complete response, partial response or progressive disease. Assay: immunoSEQ multiplex PCR; the TCRdb copy retains only in-frame clones and omits some. This sample has tens of thousands of clones; 70% to 75% occur once, and the top ten carry over 2.5%. There are 12 residues in the CDR3. The germline V and J ends were trimmed by 6 bases and 5 bases, with 7 bases remaining between them. Looked up from germline, CDR1 is MDHEN and CDR2 is SYDVKM.

This sequence originates from a human donor with classical Hodgkin lymphoma. The source was peripheral blood mononuclear cells (PBMCs), collected before the second cycle of nivolumab. The rearrangement joins TRBV28 to TRBJ2-2; D possibly corresponds to TRBD1 (6 bases). The CDR3 bases are TGTGCCAGCAGAACAGGGACCGGGGAGCTGTTTTTT. This gives the protein CASRTGTGELFF.